The 5 T cell receptor beta chains reported below all come from one sample, sequenced in a study of CD8 T cells in ankylosing spondylitis. MiXCR, run by TCRdb on the 5' RACE reads, gives a single entry per CDR3 protein. This sample yields approximately 350,000 distinct CDR3 sequences, of which roughly 14% are seen a single time; approximately 1% belongs to the top ten. Input material: blood, either unsorted or a sorted T cell fraction (not recorded which). The receptors stem from a male donor with ankylosing spondylitis or in good health (not recorded which).

J is TRBJ2-3 and V is TRBV6-2 or TRBV6-3; TRBD2 agrees at 12 bases. Germline V gives CDR1 MNHEY, CDR2 SVGEGT. Trimming cost V 0 bases and J 0 bases; bases outside gene matches: 13. The CDR3 spans 21 residues. CDR3 nucleotides: TGTGCCAGCAGTTACTCGAGGTCTAGCGGGGGGGCTACCCTCAGCACAGATACGCAGTATTTT. Encoded protein: CASSYSRSSGGATLSTDTQYF.

This clonotype was picked up a small number of times. The chain is built from TRBV20-1 and TRBJ2-5; possibly TRBD1 or TRBD2 for D (5 bases each). This CDR3 is 16 amino acids long. Germline V lookup: CDR1 DFQATT, CDR2 SNEGSKA (reference sequence). V gave up 4 bases and J gave up 1 base, with 19 bases separating them. In DNA form, the CDR3 reads TGCAGTGCTAACTGGGGGTTGACGAGCACCCAAGAGACCCAGTACTTC. Amino acid sequence: CSANWGLTSTQETQYF.

This clonotype was seen a handful of times. J is TRBJ2-6 and V is TRBV5-1; the D gene is possibly TRBD2 (6 bases). This CDR3 region has 16 residues. CDR1 is SGHRS, CDR2 YFSETQ, per germline. With 2 bases removed from V and 0 bases from J, the gap between germline ends came to 9 bases. CDR3 sequence (DNA): TGCGCCAGCAGCTTTTGGGGGGACTCTGGGGCCAACGTCCTGACTTTC. Translating gives CASSFWGDSGANVLTF.

This clonotype was recorded only once. The gene calls are TRBV7-9 and TRBJ2-1; tentative D call: TRBD1 (5 bases). Per the germline V gene, CDR1 is SEHNR and CDR2 is FQNEAQ (reference sequence). This CDR3 region has 13 residues. V was clipped by 6 bases and J by 4 bases, with 10 bases between them. The CDR3 spells CASRAQGYNEQFF. The CDR3 DNA reads TGTGCCAGCAGGGCCCAGGGTTACAATGAGCAGTTCTTC.

This rearrangement joins TRBV5-1 to TRBJ1-1, with TRBD1 matching over 12 bases. CDR3 length: 16 amino acids. Germline CDR1 is SGHRS and CDR2 is YFSETQ. The V gene end was trimmed by 5 bases and the J gene end by 7 bases; junction bases not matched to a gene: 12. The CDR3 nucleotides are TGCGCCAGCAGTTTACCGGGACAGGGGGCTGAAGGTGAAGCTTTCTTT. Protein: CASSLPGQGAEGEAFF. The whole variable domain, filled in from reference TRBV5-1 and TRBJ1-1, reads KAGVTQTPRYLIKTRGQQVTLSCSPISGHRSVSWYQQTPGQGLQFLFEYFSETQRNKGNFPGRFSGRQFSNSRSEMNVSTLELGDSALYLCASSLPGQGAEGEAFFGQGTRLTVV.